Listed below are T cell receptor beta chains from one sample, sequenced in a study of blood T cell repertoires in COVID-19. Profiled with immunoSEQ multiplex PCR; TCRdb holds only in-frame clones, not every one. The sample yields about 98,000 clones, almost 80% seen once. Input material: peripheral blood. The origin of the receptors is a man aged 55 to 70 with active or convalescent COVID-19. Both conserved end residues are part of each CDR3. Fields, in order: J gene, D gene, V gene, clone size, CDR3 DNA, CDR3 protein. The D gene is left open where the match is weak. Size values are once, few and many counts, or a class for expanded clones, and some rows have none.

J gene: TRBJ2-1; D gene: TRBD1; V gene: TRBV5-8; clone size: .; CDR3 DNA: TGTGCCAGCACCCCGACAGGGAACTCCTACAATGAGCAGTTCTTC; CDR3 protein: CASTPTGNSYNEQFF
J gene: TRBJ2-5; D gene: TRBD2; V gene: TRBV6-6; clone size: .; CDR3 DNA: TGTGCCAGCAGTTACGGCGGGGGACGGGAGACCCAGTACTTC; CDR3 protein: CASSYGGGRETQYF
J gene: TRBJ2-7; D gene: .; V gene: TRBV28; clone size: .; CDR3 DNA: TGTGCCAGCAGTTTACAAGTAGTCCCCTACGAGCAGTACTTC; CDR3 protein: CASSLQVVPYEQYF
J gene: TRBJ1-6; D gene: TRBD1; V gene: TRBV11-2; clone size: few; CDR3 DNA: TGTGCCAGCAGCCGGACAGGGGGGAGCTCCTATAATTCACCCCTCCACTTT; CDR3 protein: CASSRTGGSSYNSPLHF
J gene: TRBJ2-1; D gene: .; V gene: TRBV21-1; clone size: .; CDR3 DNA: TGTGCCAGCAGGCCCTACGAGGGCTCCTACAATGAGCAGTTCTTC; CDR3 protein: CASRPYEGSYNEQFF
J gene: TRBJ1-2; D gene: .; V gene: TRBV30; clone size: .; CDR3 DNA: TGTGCCTTATCTTTCGGGACATGGGGCTACACCTTC; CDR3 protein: CALSFGTWGYTF
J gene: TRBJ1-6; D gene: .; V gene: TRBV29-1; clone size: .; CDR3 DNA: TGCAGCGTCCGACGTACGGCAGGGGAGAATTCACCCCTCCACTTT; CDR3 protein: CSVRRTAGENSPLHF
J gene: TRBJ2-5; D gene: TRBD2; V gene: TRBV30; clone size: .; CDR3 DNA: TGTGCCTGGAGAGGGAAGGCTAGCGGTGAAGAGACCCAGTACTTC; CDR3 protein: CAWRGKASGEETQYF
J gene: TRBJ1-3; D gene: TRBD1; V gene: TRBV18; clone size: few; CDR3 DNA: TGTGCCAGCTCACCACGGACAGGCTTCGACTCTGGAAACACCATATATTTT; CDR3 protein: CASSPRTGFDSGNTIYF
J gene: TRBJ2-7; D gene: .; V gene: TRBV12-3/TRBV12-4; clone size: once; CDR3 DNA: TGTGCCAGCAGTTTCGGCGGATTCTACGAGCAGTACTTC; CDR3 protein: CASSFGGFYEQYF
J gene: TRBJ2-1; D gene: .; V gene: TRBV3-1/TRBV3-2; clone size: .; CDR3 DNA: TGTGCCAGCAGCCAGCTTGCGATCTCCTACAATGAGCAGTTCTTC; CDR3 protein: CASSQLAISYNEQFF
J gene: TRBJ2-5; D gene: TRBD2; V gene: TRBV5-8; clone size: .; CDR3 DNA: TGTGCCAGCAGCGTGGGCAGGACTAGCGGCCAAGAGACCCAGTACTTC; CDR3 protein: CASSVGRTSGQETQYF
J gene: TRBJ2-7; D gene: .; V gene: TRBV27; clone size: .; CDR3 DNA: TGTGCCAGCAGCCCGATGGGCGTCTACGAGCAGTACTTC; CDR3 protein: CASSPMGVYEQYF
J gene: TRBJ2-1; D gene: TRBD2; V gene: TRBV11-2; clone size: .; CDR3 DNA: TGTGCCAGCAGCTTAGAGGGTACTAGCGGGGCTTTCTCCTACAATGAGCAGTTCTTC; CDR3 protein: CASSLEGTSGAFSYNEQFF
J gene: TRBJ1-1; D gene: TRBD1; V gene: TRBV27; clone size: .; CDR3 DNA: TGTGCCAGCAGTTTATCTCCGGGGACAGGGAAGACTGAAGCTTTCTTT; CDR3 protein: CASSLSPGTGKTEAFF
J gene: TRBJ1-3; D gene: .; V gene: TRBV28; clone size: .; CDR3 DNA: TGTGCCAGCAGTTCCGCAGGGGCTGGAAACACCATATATTTT; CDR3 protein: CASSSAGAGNTIYF
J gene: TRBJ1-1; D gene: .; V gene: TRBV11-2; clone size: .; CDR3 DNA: TGTGCCAGCAGCTTAGAGACCCTCGCCGGGTTGGGCACTGAAGCTTTCTTT; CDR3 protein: CASSLETLAGLGTEAFF
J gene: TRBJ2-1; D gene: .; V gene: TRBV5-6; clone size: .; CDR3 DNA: TGTGCCAGCAGTCGGGACTCATACAATGAGCAGTTCTTC; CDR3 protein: CASSRDSYNEQFF
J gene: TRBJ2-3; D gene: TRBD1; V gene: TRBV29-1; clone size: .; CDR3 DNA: TGCAGCGTTGATACAGGGGGCAAAGATACGCAGTATTTT; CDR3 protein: CSVDTGGKDTQYF
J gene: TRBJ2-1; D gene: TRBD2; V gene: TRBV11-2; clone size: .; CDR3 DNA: TGTGCCAGCAGATGGGGCGGGAGTGCCGGCGATGAGCAGTTCTTC; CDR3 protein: CASRWGGSAGDEQFF
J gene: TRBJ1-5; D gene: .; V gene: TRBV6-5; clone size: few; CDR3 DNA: TGTGCCAGCAACAGCCTTAATAGCAATCAGCCCCAGCATTTT; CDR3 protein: CASNSLNSNQPQHF
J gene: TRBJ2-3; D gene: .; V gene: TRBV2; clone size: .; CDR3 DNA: TGTGCCAGCAAGAAGGCGGACTTCACAGATACGCAGTATTTT; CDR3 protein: CASKKADFTDTQYF
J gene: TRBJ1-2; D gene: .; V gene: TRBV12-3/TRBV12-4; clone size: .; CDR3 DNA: TGTGCCAGCAGTTCGGGTCTATATGGCTACACCTTC; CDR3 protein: CASSSGLYGYTF
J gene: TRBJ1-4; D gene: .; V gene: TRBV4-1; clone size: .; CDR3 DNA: TGCGCCAGCAGCCAGAGGAACAGGCTCAATGAAAAACTGTTTTTT; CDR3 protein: CASSQRNRLNEKLFF
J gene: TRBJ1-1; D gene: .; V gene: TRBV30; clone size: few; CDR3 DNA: TGTGCCTGGAGTGTGGGGGGGTGGAACACTGAAGCTTTCTTT; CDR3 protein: CAWSVGGWNTEAFF
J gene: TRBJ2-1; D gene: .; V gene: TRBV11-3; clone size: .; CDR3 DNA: TGTGCCAGCAGGTTTAGCAATGAGCAGTTCTTC; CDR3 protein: CASRFSNEQFF
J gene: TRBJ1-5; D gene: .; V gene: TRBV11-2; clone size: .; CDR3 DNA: TGTGCCAGCAGCTTAGATCAGGAAGTTGGACAGCCCCAGCATTTT; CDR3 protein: CASSLDQEVGQPQHF
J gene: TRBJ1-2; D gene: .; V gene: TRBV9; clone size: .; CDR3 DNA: TGTGCCAGCAGCCCCCGCAGGGTCAACTATGGCTACACCTTC; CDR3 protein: CASSPRRVNYGYTF
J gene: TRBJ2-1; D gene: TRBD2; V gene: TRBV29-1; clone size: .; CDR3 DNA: TGCAGCGTGATAGCGGGCCCTTCCTCCTACAATGAGCAGTTCTTC; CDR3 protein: CSVIAGPSSYNEQFF
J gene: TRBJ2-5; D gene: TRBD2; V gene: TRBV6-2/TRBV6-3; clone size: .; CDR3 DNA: TGTGCCAGCAGTGCTACTAGCGGGTTTGGTGAGACCCAGTACTTC; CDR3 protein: CASSATSGFGETQYF
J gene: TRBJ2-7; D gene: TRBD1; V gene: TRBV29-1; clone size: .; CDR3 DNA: TGCAGCGTCCGGGACAGCTCCTACGAGCAGTACTTC; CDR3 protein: CSVRDSSYEQYF
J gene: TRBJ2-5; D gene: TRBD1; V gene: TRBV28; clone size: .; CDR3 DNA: TGTGCCAGCAGTTTTAAGGGGGCCGGCGAGACCCAGTACTTC; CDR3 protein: CASSFKGAGETQYF
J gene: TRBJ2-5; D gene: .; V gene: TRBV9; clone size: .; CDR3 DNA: TGTGCCAGCAGCGTAGAAACAGGGCTTGTGGAGACCCAGTACTTC; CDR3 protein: CASSVETGLVETQYF
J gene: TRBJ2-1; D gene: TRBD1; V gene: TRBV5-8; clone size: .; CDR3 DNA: TGTGCCAGCAGCTTTGACAGGGGGCGCCCCAATGAGCAGTTCTTC; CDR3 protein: CASSFDRGRPNEQFF
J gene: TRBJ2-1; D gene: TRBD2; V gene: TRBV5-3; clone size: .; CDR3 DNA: TGTGCCAGAAGCTTGGGGACTAGCGGGAGAACCCAGGTCAATGAGCAGTTCTTC; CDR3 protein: CARSLGTSGRTQVNEQFF
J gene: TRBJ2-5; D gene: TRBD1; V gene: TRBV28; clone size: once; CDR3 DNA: TGTGCCAGCAGGCTCCGGACAGGGGACTTCCAAGAGACCCAGTACTTC; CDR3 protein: CASRLRTGDFQETQYF
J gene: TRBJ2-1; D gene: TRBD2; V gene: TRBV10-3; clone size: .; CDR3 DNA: TGTGCCATCAGTGAGGGGACTATCTACAATGAGCAGTTCTTC; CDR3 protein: CAISEGTIYNEQFF
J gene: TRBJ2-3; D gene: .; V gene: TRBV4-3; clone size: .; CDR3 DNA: TGCGCCAGCAGCCGAGGTGGAGGGGATACGCAGTATTTT; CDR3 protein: CASSRGGGDTQYF
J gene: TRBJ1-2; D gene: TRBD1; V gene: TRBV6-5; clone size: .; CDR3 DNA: TGTGCCAGCAGTTACGGAGGGGGCATGAGCTACACCTTC; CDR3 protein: CASSYGGGMSYTF
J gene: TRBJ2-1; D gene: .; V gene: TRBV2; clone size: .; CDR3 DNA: TGTGCCAGCAGTGAAACCCCCCTACCGCCGGATGAGCAGTTCTTC; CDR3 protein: CASSETPLPPDEQFF
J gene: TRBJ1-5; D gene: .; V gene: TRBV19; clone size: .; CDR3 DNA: TGTGCCACCACAAGGCCGCCGGGGCCCCAGCATTTT; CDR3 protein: CATTRPPGPQHF
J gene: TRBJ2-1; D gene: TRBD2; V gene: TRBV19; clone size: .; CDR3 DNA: TGTGCCAGTAGTAGAGCCGGGACTAGCGAGCTTGCCTACAATGAGCAGTTCTTC; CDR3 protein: CASSRAGTSELAYNEQFF
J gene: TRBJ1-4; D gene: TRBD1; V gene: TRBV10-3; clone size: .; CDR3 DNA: TGTGCCATCAGTGGGACAGGGTACGAAAAACTGTTTTTT; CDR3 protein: CAISGTGYEKLFF
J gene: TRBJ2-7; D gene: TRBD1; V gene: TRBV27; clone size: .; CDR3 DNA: TGTGCCAGCACCCGAGACAGGGGGCACGAGCAGTACTTC; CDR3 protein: CASTRDRGHEQYF
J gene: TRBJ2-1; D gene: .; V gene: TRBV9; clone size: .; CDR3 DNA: TGTGCCAGCACCACAGGGTACGCCAGCTCCTACAATGAGCAGTTCTTC; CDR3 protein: CASTTGYASSYNEQFF
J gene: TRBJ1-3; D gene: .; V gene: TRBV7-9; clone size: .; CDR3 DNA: TGTGCCAGCAGCTTAGGCAGGGGCCCAGACACCATATATTTT; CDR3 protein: CASSLGRGPDTIYF
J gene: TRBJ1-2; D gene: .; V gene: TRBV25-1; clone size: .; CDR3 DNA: TGTGCCAGCTACTCCAGGGAAGCTAACTATGGCTACACCTTC; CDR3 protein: CASYSREANYGYTF
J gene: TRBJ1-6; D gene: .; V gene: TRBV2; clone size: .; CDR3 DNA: TGTGCCAGCAGTGAACAATTGAATTCACCCCTCCACTTT; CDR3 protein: CASSEQLNSPLHF
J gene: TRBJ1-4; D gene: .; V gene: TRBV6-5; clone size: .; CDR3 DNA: TGTGCCAGCAGTTCGGGGGGGGCGACTAATGAAAAACTGTTTTTT; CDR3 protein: CASSSGGATNEKLFF